This TCR beta chain was sequenced in a study of T cell repertoires in cytomegalovirus infection. At the level of the study: A matching HLA type, together with CMV infection, was signaled by public TCR beta signatures.

TCRdb reanalysed the reads using MiXCR and keeps one entry per CDR3 protein. The sample comprises 45,000 to 55,000 distinct CDR3 sequences, under 20% of which are singletons, and about 55% rests with the top ten. This clonotype has a count of ten or more. The antigen is not known. Germline and junction disagree at one end, which may indicate a read error. Study results and limitations: HLA-C-restricted CMV-specific TCR beta clonotypes were dominant in the ex vivo response. People with CMV and the relevant HLA were identified by cumulative public TCR beta family frequency.

The CDR3 length is 12 residues. Germline V gene lookup returns CDR1 SGHRS and CDR2 YFSETQ. The source of this sequence is a human donor in good health (CMV status not recorded). Some clones in this sample may be carry-over from other donors' samples. J is TRBJ1-1 and V is TRBV5-1; D may be TRBD1 (5 bases). The input for sequencing was CD8+ T cells from cultured PBMCs, taken from culture after CMV antigen stimulation. CDR3: CASSGGSTEAFF. DNA of the CDR3: TGTGCCAGCAGCGGGGGAAGCACTGAAGCTTTCTTT.